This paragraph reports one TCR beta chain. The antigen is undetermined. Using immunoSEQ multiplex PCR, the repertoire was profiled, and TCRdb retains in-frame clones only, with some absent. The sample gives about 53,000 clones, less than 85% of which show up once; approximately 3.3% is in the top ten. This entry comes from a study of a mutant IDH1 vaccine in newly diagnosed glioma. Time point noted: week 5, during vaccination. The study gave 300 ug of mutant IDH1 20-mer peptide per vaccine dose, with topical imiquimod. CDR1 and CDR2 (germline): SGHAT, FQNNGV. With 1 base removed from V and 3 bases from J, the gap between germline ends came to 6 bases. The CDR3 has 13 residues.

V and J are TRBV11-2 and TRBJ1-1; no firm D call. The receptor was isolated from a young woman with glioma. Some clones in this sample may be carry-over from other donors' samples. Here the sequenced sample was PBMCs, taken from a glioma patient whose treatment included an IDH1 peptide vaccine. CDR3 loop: CASSLVGYTEAFF. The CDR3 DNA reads TGTGCCAGCAGCTTAGTAGGTTACACTGAAGCTTTCTTT.